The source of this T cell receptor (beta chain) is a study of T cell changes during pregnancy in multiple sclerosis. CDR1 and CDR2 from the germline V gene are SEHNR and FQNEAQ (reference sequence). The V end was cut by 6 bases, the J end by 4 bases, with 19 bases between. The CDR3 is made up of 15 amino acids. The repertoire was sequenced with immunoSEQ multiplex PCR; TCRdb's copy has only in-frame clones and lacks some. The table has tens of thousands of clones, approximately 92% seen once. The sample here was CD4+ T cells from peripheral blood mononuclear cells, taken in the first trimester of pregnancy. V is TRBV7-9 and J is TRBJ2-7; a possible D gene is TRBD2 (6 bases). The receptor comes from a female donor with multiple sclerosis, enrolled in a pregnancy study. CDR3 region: CASSQVSGVEYEQYF. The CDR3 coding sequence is TGTGCCAGCAGTCAGGTGTCGGGGGTGGAGTACGAGCAGTACTTC.